These 8 T cell receptor beta chains were all obtained from the same sample, sequenced in a study of blood T cell repertoires in COVID-19. The table came from immunoSEQ multiplex PCR; TCRdb's copy has only in-frame clones and leaves some out. Of around 250,000 clones in the sample, roughly 83% are singletons; the top ten hold 3.5% to 5.5%. Sequences were obtained from peripheral blood. Every receptor here comes from a man aged 55 to 69 who had recovered from COVID-19.

The chain combines TRBV6-5 with TRBJ1-2; tentative D call: TRBD1 (5 bases). The V gene's germline CDR1 is MNHEY and CDR2 SVGAGI. The CDR3 length is 13 residues. The V and J ends lost 7 bases and 5 bases respectively, with 14 bases between them. The CDR3 protein is CASTPGGAYGYTF. CDR3 in DNA: TGTGCCAGCACCCCCGGCGGGGCGTATGGCTACACCTTC.

This clone appeared once. The chain couples TRBV6-4 to TRBJ1-2; D gene ambiguous. V gave up 3 bases and J gave up 5 bases, with 10 bases separating them. Looked up from germline, CDR1 is MRHNA and CDR2 is SNTAGT. The CDR3 has 13 amino acids. The CDR3 here is CASSEGEGYGYTF. CDR3 DNA: TGTGCCAGCAGTGAAGGAGAGGGTTATGGCTACACCTTC.

This clone was seen more than once but under ten times. This rearrangement joins TRBV27 to TRBJ2-7; 16 bases agree with TRBD2. The CDR3 spans 19 residues. The germline V gene has CDR1 MNHEY and CDR2 SMNVEV (reference sequence). The V segment lost 3 bases and the J segment 0 bases; nucleotides outside the gene matches: 8. In nucleotides, the CDR3 is TGTGCCAGCAGTTTCGCGGGACTAGCGGGGGGGAGGAGCTCCTACGAGCAGTACTTC. Protein product: CASSFAGLAGGRSSYEQYF.

The chain joins TRBV10-3 to TRBJ1-2, with D possibly matching TRBD1 (5 bases). The CDR3 is 15 amino acids. Trimming pared 5 bases from V and 8 bases from J, leaving 21 bases between. Germline CDR1 is ENHRY and CDR2 is SYGVKD. The CDR3: CAISPGQTPLGGYTF. CDR3 in DNA: TGTGCCATCAGTCCAGGACAAACACCCCTGGGAGGCTACACCTTC.

In this sample, this clone turned up a few times. The V call is TRBV5-6, the J call TRBJ1-4, with 8 bases that match TRBD1. Germline-derived CDR1 and CDR2 are SGHDT and YYEEEE. The CDR3 is 16 residues long. Losses at the gene ends were 4 bases for V and 5 bases for J; bases not matched to a gene: 10. The CDR3 region is CASSAPPGQENEKLFF. In nucleotides, the CDR3 is TGTGCCAGCAGCGCGCCCCCGGGACAGGAAAATGAAAAACTGTTTTTT.

This clone was detected a few times. The CDR3 here is CASRVTGVDYGYTF. CDR3 DNA: TGTGCCAGCAGGGTGACAGGGGTTGACTATGGCTACACCTTC. The chain uses TRBV28 and TRBJ1-2; TRBD1 agrees at 8 bases. The CDR3 spans 14 residues. Germline CDR1 and CDR2: MDHEN and SYDVKM. The V and J ends lost 6 bases and 3 bases, in that order; junction bases with no gene match: 6.

This chain links TRBV29-1 with TRBJ1-4; D gene unclear. The V end was cut by 6 bases, the J end by 5 bases, with 19 bases between. The CDR3 runs 15 residues. From germline, CDR1 is SQVTM and CDR2 ANQGSEA. The CDR3 here is CSVNLGRTKNEKLFF. CDR3 DNA: TGCAGCGTCAATTTGGGGAGGACGAAGAATGAAAAACTGTTTTTT.

This chain uses TRBV3-1 (or the pseudogene TRBV3-2) with TRBJ2-2; D gene ambiguous. The V end lost 1 base, the J end lost 6 bases, and 3 bases lay between the germline ends. The CDR3 extends over 12 amino acids. Germline V gives CDR1 LGHDT, CDR2 YNNKEL (reference sequence). The chain's CDR3 is CASSQGAGELFF. The DNA of the CDR3 is TGTGCCAGCAGCCAAGGAGCCGGGGAGCTGTTTTTT.